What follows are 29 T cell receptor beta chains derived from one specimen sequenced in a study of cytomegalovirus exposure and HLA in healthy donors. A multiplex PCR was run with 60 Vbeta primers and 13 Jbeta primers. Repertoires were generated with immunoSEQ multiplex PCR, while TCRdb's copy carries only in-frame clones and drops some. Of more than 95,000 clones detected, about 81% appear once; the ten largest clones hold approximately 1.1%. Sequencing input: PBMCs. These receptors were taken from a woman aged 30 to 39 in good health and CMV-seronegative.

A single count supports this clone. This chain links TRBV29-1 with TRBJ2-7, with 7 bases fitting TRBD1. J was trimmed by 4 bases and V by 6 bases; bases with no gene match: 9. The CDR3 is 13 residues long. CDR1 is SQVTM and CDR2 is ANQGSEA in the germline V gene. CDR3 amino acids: CSVATGLSYEQYF. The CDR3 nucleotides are TGCAGCGTCGCGACAGGGCTTAGTTACGAGCAGTACTTC.

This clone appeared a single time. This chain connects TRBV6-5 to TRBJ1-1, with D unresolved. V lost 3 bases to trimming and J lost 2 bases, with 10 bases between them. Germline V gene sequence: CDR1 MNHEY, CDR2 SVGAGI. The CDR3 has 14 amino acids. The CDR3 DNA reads TGTGCCAGCAGTTATTCAACAGATAACACTGAAGCTTTCTTT. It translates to CASSYSTDNTEAFF.

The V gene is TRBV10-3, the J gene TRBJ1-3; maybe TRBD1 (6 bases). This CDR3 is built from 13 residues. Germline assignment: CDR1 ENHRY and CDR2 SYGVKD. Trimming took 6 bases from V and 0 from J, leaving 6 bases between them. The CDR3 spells CAIRQGSGNTIYF. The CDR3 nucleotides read TGTGCCATCAGACAGGGCTCTGGAAACACCATATATTTT.

The CDR3 sequence is CAIRSISGAATDTQYF. The DNA of the CDR3 is TGTGCCATCAGGTCAATCTCAGGGGCCGCGACAGATACGCAGTATTTT. The V gene is TRBV10-3, the J gene TRBJ2-3; TRBD1 is a possible D gene (6 bases). This CDR3 is 16 amino acids long. Germline values: CDR1 ENHRY, CDR2 SYGVKD. The V end lost 6 bases, the J end lost 3 bases, and 19 bases lay between the germline ends.

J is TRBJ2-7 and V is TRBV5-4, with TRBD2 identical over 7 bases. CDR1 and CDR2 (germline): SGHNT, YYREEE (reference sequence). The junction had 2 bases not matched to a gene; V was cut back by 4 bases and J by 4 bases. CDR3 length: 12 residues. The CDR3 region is CASSPGGYEQYF. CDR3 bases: TGTGCCAGCAGCCCGGGAGGTTACGAGCAGTACTTC.

The CDR3 coding sequence is TGTGCCAGCAGTGACATCGGTTTGAACACTGAAGCTTTCTTT. This codes for CASSDIGLNTEAFF. The V gene is TRBV2, the J gene TRBJ1-1; D gene uncertain. V was shortened by 3 bases and J by 0 bases, with 8 bases between the two germline ends. The CDR3 totals 14 residues. The germline V gene encodes CDR1 SNHLY and CDR2 FYNNEI.

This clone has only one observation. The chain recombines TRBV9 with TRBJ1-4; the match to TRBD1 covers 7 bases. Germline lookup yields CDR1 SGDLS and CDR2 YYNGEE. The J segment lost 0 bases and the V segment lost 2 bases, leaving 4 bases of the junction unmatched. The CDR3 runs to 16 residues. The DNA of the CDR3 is TGTGCCAGCAGCGTGACAACAGGGGCAACTAATGAAAAACTGTTTTTT. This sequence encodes CASSVTTGATNEKLFF.

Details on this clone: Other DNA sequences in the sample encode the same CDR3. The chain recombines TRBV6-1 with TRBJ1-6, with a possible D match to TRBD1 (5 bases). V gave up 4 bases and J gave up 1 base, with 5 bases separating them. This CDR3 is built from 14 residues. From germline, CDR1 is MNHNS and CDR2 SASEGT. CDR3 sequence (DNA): TGTGCCAGCAGTGGACAGTCCTATAATTCACCCCTCCACTTT. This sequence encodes CASSGQSYNSPLHF.

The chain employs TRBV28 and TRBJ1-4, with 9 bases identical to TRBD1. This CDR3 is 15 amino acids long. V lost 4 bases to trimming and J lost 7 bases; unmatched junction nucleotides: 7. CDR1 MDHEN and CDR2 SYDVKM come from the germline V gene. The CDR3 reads CASSSSGTGSEKLFF. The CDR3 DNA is TGTGCCAGCAGTTCCTCCGGGACAGGGAGTGAAAAACTGTTTTTT.

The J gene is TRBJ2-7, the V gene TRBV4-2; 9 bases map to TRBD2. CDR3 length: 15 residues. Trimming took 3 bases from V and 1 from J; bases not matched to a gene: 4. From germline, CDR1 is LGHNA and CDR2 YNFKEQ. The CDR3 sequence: CASSHIAGESYEQYF. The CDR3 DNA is TGTGCCAGCAGCCATATAGCGGGAGAATCCTACGAGCAGTACTTC.

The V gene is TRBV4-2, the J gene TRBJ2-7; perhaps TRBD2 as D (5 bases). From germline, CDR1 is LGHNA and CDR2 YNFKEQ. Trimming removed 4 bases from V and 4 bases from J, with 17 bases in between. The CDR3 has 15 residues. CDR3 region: CASSRFLAAGYEQYF. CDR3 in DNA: TGTGCCAGCAGCCGTTTCCTAGCTGCAGGATACGAGCAGTACTTC.

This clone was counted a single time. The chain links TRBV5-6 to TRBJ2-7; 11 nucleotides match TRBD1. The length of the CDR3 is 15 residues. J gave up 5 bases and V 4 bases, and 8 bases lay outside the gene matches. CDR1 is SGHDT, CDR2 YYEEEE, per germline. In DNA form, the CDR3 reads TGTGCCAGCAGCCCGGTGGGACAGGGGGTGAACGAGCAGTACTTC. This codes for CASSPVGQGVNEQYF.

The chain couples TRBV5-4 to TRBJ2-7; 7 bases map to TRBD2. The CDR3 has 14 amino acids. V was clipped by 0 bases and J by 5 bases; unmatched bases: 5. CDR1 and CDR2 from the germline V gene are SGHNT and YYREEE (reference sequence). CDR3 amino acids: CASSLGLAVDEQYF. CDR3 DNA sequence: TGTGCCAGCAGCTTGGGTCTAGCGGTGGACGAGCAGTACTTC.

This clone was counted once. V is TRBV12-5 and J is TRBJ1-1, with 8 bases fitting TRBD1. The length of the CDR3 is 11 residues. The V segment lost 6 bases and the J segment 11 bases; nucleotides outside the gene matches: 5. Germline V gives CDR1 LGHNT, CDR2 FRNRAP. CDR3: CASGLGQVAFF. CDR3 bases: TGTGCTAGTGGACTGGGACAGGTGGCTTTCTTT.

CDR3 bases: TGTGCCAGCAGCTTAGTCCGGGGACAGGAGCAGTTCTTC. Translation: CASSLVRGQEQFF. The gene calls are TRBV11-3 and TRBJ2-1; TRBD1 agrees at 7 bases. The junction had 4 bases not matched to a gene; V was cut back by 1 base and J by 10 bases. The CDR3 sequence is 13 residues long. Germline V gene sequence: CDR1 SGHNT, CDR2 YENEEA.

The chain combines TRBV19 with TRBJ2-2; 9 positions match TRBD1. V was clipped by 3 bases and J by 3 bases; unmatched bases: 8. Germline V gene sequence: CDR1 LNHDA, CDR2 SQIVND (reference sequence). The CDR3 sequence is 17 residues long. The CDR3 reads CASSILGQGKDTGELFF. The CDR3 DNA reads TGTGCCAGTAGTATTTTGGGACAGGGAAAGGACACCGGGGAGCTGTTTTTT.

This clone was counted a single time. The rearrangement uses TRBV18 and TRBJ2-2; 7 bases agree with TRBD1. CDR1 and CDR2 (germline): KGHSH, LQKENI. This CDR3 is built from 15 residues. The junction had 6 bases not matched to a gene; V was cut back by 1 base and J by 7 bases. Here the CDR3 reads CASSPQGALNGELFF. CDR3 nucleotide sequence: TGTGCCAGCTCACCACAGGGGGCGCTGAACGGGGAGCTGTTTTTT.

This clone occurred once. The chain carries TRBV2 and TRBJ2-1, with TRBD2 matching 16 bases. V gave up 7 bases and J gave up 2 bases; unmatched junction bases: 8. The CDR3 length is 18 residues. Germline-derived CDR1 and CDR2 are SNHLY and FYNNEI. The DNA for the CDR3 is TGTGCCAGCACTAATCCCGGGACTAGCGGGAGGGCCTACAATGAGCAGTTCTTC. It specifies CASTNPGTSGRAYNEQFF.

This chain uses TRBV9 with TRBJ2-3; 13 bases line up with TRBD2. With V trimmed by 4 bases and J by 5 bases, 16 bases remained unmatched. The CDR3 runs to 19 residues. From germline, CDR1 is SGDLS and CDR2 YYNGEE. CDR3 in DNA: TGTGCCAGCAGCACCCGGACTAGCGGGGGCGGGTTATTCAAAGATACGCAGTATTTT. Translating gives CASSTRTSGGGLFKDTQYF.

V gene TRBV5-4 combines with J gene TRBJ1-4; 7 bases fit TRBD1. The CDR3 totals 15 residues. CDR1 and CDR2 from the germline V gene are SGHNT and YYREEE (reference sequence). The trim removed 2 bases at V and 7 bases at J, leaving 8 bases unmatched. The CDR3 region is CASSFGTALSEKLFF. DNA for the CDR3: TGTGCCAGCAGCTTTGGGACAGCCCTTAGTGAAAAACTGTTTTTT.

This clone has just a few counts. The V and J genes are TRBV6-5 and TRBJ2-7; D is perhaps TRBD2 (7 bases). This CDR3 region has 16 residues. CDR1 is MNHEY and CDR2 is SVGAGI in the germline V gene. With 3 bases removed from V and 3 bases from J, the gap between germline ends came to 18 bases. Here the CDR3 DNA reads TGTGCCAGCAGTTATGGGGGGGCGGGAGTGAACTACGAGCAGTACTTC. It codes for CASSYGGAGVNYEQYF.

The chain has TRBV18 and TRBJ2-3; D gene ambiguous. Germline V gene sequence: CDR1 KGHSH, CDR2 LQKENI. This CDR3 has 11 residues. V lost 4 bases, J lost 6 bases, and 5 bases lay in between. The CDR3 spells CASSLSDTQYF. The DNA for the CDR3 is TGTGCCAGCTCACTCAGTGATACGCAGTATTTT.

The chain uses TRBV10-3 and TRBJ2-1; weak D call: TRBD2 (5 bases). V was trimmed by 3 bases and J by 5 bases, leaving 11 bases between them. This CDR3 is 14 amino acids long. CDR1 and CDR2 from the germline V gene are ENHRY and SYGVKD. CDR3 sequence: CAISDPTSHNEQFF. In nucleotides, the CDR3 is TGTGCCATCAGTGATCCCACTAGTCACAATGAGCAGTTCTTC.

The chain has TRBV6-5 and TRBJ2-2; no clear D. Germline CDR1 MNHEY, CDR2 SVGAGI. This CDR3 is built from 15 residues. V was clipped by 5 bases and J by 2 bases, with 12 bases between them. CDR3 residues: CASSPLLLNTGELFF. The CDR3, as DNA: TGTGCCAGCAGTCCCCTCCTTCTTAACACCGGGGAGCTGTTTTTT.

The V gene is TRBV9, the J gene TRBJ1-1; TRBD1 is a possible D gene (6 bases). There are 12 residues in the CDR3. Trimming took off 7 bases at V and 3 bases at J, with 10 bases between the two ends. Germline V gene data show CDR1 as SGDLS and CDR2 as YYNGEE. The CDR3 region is CASGEGDTEAFF. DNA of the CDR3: TGTGCCAGCGGGGAGGGGGACACTGAAGCTTTCTTT.

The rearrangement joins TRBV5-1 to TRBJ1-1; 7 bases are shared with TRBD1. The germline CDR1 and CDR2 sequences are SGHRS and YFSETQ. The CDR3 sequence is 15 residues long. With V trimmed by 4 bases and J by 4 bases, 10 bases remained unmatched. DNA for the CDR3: TGCGCCAGCAGCCAGAAGACAGGGTTAGGCACTGAAGCTTTCTTT. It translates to CASSQKTGLGTEAFF.

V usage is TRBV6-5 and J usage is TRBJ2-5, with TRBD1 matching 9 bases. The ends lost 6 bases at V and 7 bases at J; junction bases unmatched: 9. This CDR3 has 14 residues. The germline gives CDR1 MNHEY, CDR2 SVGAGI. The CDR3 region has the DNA TGTGCCAGCAGCCCCCGACAGGGGGTGGGGACCCAGTACTTC. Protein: CASSPRQGVGTQYF.

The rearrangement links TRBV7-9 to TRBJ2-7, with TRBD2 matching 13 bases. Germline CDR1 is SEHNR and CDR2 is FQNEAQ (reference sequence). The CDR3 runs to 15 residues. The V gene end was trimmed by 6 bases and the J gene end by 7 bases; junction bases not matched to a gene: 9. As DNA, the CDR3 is TGTGCCAGCAGTTCCGGGACTAGCGGGATAGTAGAGCAGTACTTC. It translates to CASSSGTSGIVEQYF.

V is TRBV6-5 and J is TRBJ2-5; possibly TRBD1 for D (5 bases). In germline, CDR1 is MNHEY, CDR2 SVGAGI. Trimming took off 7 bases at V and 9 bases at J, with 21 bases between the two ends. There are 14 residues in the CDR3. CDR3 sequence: CASTFSRQGWSQYF. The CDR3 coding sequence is TGTGCCAGCACGTTTTCCCGGCAGGGCTGGTCCCAGTACTTC.